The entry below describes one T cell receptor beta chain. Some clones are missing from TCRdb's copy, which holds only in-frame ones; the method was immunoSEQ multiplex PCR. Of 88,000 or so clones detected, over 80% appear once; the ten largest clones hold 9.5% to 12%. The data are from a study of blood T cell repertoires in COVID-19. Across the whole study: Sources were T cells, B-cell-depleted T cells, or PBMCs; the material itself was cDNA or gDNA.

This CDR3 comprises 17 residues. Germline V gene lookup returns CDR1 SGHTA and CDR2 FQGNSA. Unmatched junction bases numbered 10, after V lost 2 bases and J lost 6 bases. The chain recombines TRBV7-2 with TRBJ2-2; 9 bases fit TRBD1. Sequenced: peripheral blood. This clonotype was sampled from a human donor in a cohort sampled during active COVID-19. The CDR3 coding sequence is TGTGCCAGCAGCTTACGGGGGACAGGGCCGGTTGCCGGGGAGCTGTTTTTT. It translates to CASSLRGTGPVAGELFF.